This T cell receptor beta chain was identified during a study of vaccination effects on CD4 cells after COVID-19. For this clone: Antigen specificity is unknown.

Unmatched junction bases numbered 5, after V lost 1 base and J lost 5 bases. CDR3 length: 15 amino acids. Per the germline V gene, CDR1 is MNHEY and CDR2 is SMNVEV (reference sequence). Prior to sequencing, the ViraFEST assay stimulated PBMC with viral peptide pools, which expanded the antigen-specific CD4+ T cells. Culture proceeded for 9 to 11 days, and CD4+ T cells were then isolated. Each person got two doses of an mRNA SARS-CoV-2 vaccine, BNT162b2 or mRNA-1273. The assay was immunoSEQ multiplex PCR, and TCRdb's table has in-frame clones only and misses some. The repertoire holds tens of thousands of clones, with approximately 80% as singletons.

Sequenced here: CD4+ T cells from PBMCs cultured with SARS-CoV-2 spike peptides, sampled after COVID-19 vaccination. J is TRBJ2-1 and V is TRBV27; TRBD1 matches at 7 bases. The sequence was collected from a human donor who received a COVID-19 vaccine. Some clones in this sample may be carry-over from other donors' samples. This CDR3 is CASSLLGTVDNEQFF. The CDR3 DNA is TGTGCCAGCAGTTTATTGGGGACAGTGGACAATGAGCAGTTCTTC.